These T cell receptor beta chains were read from a single sample in a study of T cell responses to AZD1222 COVID-19 vaccine. Profiled with immunoSEQ multiplex PCR; TCRdb holds only in-frame clones, not every one. The data contain 250,000 to 300,000 clones, approximately 94% of them singletons. This sample comprised peripheral blood, obtained 28 days after the second AZD1222 dose. All receptors come from an adult who received the AZD1222 COVID-19 vaccine. Each CDR3 is given with its conserved first and last residue. The order of the fields is J gene, clone size, V gene, D gene, CDR3 protein, CDR3 DNA. A D gene is named only where the DNA matches it firmly. Size values are once, few and many counts, or a class for expanded clones, and some rows have none.

TRBJ2-2 | . | TRBV6-5 | TRBD1 | CASSSQGANTGELFF | TGTGCCAGCAGTTCACAGGGGGCTAATACCGGGGAGCTGTTTTTT
TRBJ2-7 | . | TRBV6-6 | . | CASSYSGQLQYF | TGTGCCAGCAGTTACTCAGGCCAGTTGCAGTACTTC
TRBJ1-1 | . | TRBV7-9 | . | CASSLGGANTEAFF | TGTGCCAGCAGCTTAGGGGGGGCAAACACTGAAGCTTTCTTT
TRBJ1-1 | . | TRBV9 | . | CASSAQDGFEAFF | TGTGCCAGCAGCGCCCAGGACGGATTTGAAGCTTTCTTT
TRBJ1-2 | . | TRBV18 | TRBD1 | CASSPGTGDNYGYTF | TGTGCCAGCTCACCCGGGACAGGGGACAACTATGGCTACACCTTC
TRBJ1-1 | few | TRBV18 | . | CASSPSGDTEAFF | TGTGCCAGCTCACCATCGGGCGACACTGAAGCTTTCTTT
TRBJ2-7 | . | TRBV3-1/TRBV3-2 | . | CASSPHGGPVEQYF | TGTGCCAGCAGCCCCCACGGAGGGCCGGTCGAGCAGTACTTC
TRBJ1-3 | . | TRBV6-6 | TRBD1 | CASRDRGGNTIYF | TGTGCCAGCAGGGACAGGGGAGGAAACACCATATATTTT
TRBJ1-1 | . | TRBV29-1 | . | CSVGAGKFPEAFF | TGCAGCGTTGGGGCAGGGAAATTTCCTGAAGCTTTCTTT
TRBJ2-7 | . | TRBV4-1 | TRBD1 | CASSQPGQGTYEQYF | TGCGCCAGCAGCCAACCGGGACAGGGGACCTACGAGCAGTACTTC
TRBJ1-5 | . | TRBV6-5 | TRBD1 | CASGFQGGIQHF | TGTGCCAGCGGATTTCAGGGGGGCATCCAGCATTTT
TRBJ1-1 | . | TRBV5-4 | . | CASSSWKGVNTEAFF | TGTGCCAGCAGCTCATGGAAGGGAGTGAACACTGAAGCTTTCTTT
TRBJ1-5 | . | TRBV2 | . | CASSGHRNQPQHF | TGTGCCAGCAGTGGACATCGGAATCAGCCCCAGCATTTT
TRBJ1-6 | few | TRBV18 | TRBD1 | CASSSGQGVGSPLHF | TGTGCCAGCTCATCCGGACAGGGGGTCGGGTCACCCCTCCACTTT
TRBJ1-2 | . | TRBV20-1 | . | CSARDIHGYTF | TGCAGTGCACGGGACATTCATGGCTACACCTTC
TRBJ1-1 | . | TRBV28 | . | CASSLPDRSNTEAFF | TGTGCCAGCAGTTTACCCGACCGATCTAACACTGAAGCTTTCTTT
TRBJ2-1 | . | TRBV28 | TRBD2 | CASSSPGGPYNEQFF | TGTGCCAGCAGTTCCCCGGGAGGTCCCTACAATGAGCAGTTCTTC
TRBJ1-2 | . | TRBV12-3/TRBV12-4 | . | CASSSRFGYTF | TGTGCCAGCAGTTCCCGTTTTGGCTACACCTTC
TRBJ2-5 | . | TRBV18 | . | CASSPYLPGTGETQYF | TGTGCCAGCTCACCCTACCTCCCCGGGACGGGTGAGACCCAGTACTTC
TRBJ2-7 | once | TRBV2 | TRBD2 | CASQGLADEQYF | TGTGCCAGCCAGGGACTAGCCGACGAGCAGTACTTC
TRBJ2-7 | . | TRBV10-1 | . | CASSETDSYEQYF | TGCGCCAGCAGTGAGACAGACAGTTACGAGCAGTACTTC
TRBJ1-2 | . | TRBV28 | . | CASSLVLSDPSYGYTF | TGTGCCAGCAGTTTAGTTTTGTCGGACCCTTCCTATGGCTACACCTTC
TRBJ2-3 | . | TRBV6-4 | . | CASSGKGHSSTDTQYF | TGTGCCAGCAGCGGGAAGGGGCACTCTAGCACAGATACGCAGTATTTT
TRBJ2-7 | . | TRBV28 | TRBD1 | CASSPGQGYEQYF | TGTGCCAGCAGCCCGGGACAGGGTTACGAGCAGTACTTC
TRBJ2-7 | . | TRBV5-5 | . | CASSLRQVYEQYF | TGTGCCAGCAGCTTGAGACAGGTCTACGAGCAGTACTTC
TRBJ2-7 | . | TRBV2 | . | CASGGDRSSYEQYF | TGTGCCAGCGGGGGGGACAGGAGCTCCTACGAGCAGTACTTC
TRBJ2-7 | . | TRBV5-5 | . | CASSLVGPSYEQYF | TGTGCCAGCAGCTTGGTTGGGCCCTCCTACGAGCAGTACTTC
TRBJ2-7 | . | TRBV21-1 | . | CANRSPDEGEQYF | TGTGCCAACCGAAGCCCGGATGAGGGGGAGCAGTACTTC
TRBJ2-2 | . | TRBV25-1 | . | CASRRGGGTGELFF | TGTGCCAGCCGCAGAGGGGGTGGCACCGGGGAGCTGTTTTTT
TRBJ2-7 | . | TRBV28 | TRBD2 | CASTSAHEQYF | TGTGCCTCAACTAGCGCCCACGAGCAGTACTTC
TRBJ1-1 | . | TRBV21-1 | . | CASSKAHLGIEAFF | TGTGCCAGCAGCAAAGCGCACCTGGGTATTGAAGCTTTCTTT
TRBJ2-2 | . | TRBV5-1 | TRBD2 | CASSSGLAGTGELFF | TGCGCCAGCAGCTCCGGACTAGCGGGGACTGGGGAGCTGTTTTTT
TRBJ2-1 | . | TRBV2 | TRBD2 | CASSEQPGLVNQNEQFF | TGTGCCAGCAGTGAGCAGCCGGGACTAGTTAATCAGAATGAGCAGTTCTTC
TRBJ2-7 | once | TRBV7-2 | TRBD1 | CASSLVGGTGANPYEQYF | TGTGCCAGCAGCTTAGTGGGGGGGACAGGGGCGAATCCCTACGAGCAGTACTTC
TRBJ1-1 | . | TRBV5-1 | . | CASSSMANPLGAVTEAFF | TGCGCCAGCAGCTCGATGGCCAATCCTCTAGGGGCGGTCACTGAAGCTTTCTTT
TRBJ2-3 | . | TRBV2 | . | CASSAGAWSTDTQYF | TGTGCCAGCAGTGCAGGGGCGTGGAGCACAGATACGCAGTATTTT
TRBJ2-3 | . | TRBV14 | TRBD2 | CASSPLTSGSADTQYF | TGTGCCAGCAGCCCATTGACTAGCGGGAGCGCAGATACGCAGTATTTT
TRBJ2-7 | . | TRBV5-6 | . | CASSFPGVRGQYF | TGTGCCAGCAGCTTCCCGGGCGTTCGAGGGCAGTACTTC
TRBJ2-3 | once | TRBV24-1 | . | CATSDQGMGDTQYF | TGTGCCACCAGTGATCAGGGAATGGGAGATACGCAGTATTTT
TRBJ2-5 | once | TRBV5-4 | TRBD1 | CASSSTNTGGRETQYF | TGTGCCAGCAGCTCCACCAATACAGGGGGCAGAGAGACCCAGTACTTC